A selection of T cell receptor beta chains follows, all from one sample in a study of T cell repertoires in aging, cancer and after chemotherapy. TCRdb reprocessed the multiplex PCR reads via MiXCR and lists one record per CDR3 protein. The table records around 1,200 distinct CDR3 sequences, under 40% of them present only once. Sequences were obtained from blood. These receptors came from a human donor with a solid tumor. Each CDR3 is given with its conserved first and last residue. A D gene is named only where the DNA matches it firmly. Rows give clone size only sometimes, using once, few, many, or a class for an expanded clone.

j_call v_call d_call clone_size cdr3_nt cdr3_aa
TRBJ2-7 TRBV6-8 TRBD1 - TGTGCCAGCAGTTTTGCCGGGACAGGGGTCTACGAGCAGTACTTC CASSFAGTGVYEQYF
TRBJ2-3 TRBV12-5 - few TGTGCTAGTGGTCACGGAGATACGCAGTATTTT CASGHGDTQYF
TRBJ1-5 TRBV6-6 - few TGTGCCAGCAGTTACGAAAATCAGCCCCAGCATTTT CASSYENQPQHF
TRBJ1-4 TRBV6-6 TRBD1 - TGTGCCAGCAGTTCGCCGAGGACAGGGGTCGCAACTAATAAAAAACTGTTTTTT CASSSPRTGVATNKKLFF
TRBJ2-7 TRBV18 TRBD1 few TGTGCCAGCTCATCACCAACAGGGGGCAGGAACGAGCAGTACTTC CASSSPTGGRNEQYF
TRBJ2-5 TRBV5-6 - large TGTGCCAGCAGCTCACCGACAGTCCAAGAGACCCAGTACTTC CASSSPTVQETQYF
TRBJ2-6 TRBV19 TRBD2 - TGTGCCAGTAGTATACCTCCCCCACTAGCGGGAGGGTCTGGGGCCAACGTCCTGACTTTC CASSIPPPLAGGSGANVLTF
TRBJ2-1 TRBV7-9 - - TGTGCCAGCAGCTTAGGGAGGGGGGTCCCCAATGAGCAGTTCTTC CASSLGRGVPNEQFF
TRBJ2-5 TRBV6-5 TRBD1 large TGTGCCAGCAGTTACCGAAAATCCGGGACAGGGCATACGGAGACCCAGTACTTC CASSYRKSGTGHTETQYF
TRBJ1-2 TRBV20-1 - - TGCAGTGCCAGACCCGACCTGGGCTATGGCTACACCTTC CSARPDLGYGYTF
TRBJ2-2 TRBV6-6 TRBD2 large TGTGCCAGCAGTTACCCTAGCGGGAACACCGGGGAGCTGTTTTTT CASSYPSGNTGELFF
TRBJ2-2 TRBV19 TRBD2 - TGTGCCAGTAGTGGGAATAGCGGGGGTGACGGGGAGCTGTTTTTT CASSGNSGGDGELFF
TRBJ2-5 TRBV5-5 TRBD1 few TGTGCCAGCAGCTGGGCCTCCGACAGGGTAAAGGAGACCCAGTACTTC CASSWASDRVKETQYF
TRBJ1-4 TRBV6-5 - medium-sized TGTGCCAGCAGTAGGATTGAGGGACGGGAAAAACTGTTTTTT CASSRIEGREKLFF
TRBJ1-6 TRBV30 - large TGTGCCTGGAGTGTCCGTGGCAGGTTCAGTTCACCCCTCCACTTT CAWSVRGRFSSPLHF
TRBJ2-1 TRBV5-6 TRBD1 large TGTGCCAGCAGCATGACAGGGTACAATGAGCAGTTCTTC CASSMTGYNEQFF
TRBJ2-1 TRBV20-1 - - TGCAGTGCTAGAAACGCTCCCGCCTACAATGAGCAGTTCTTC CSARNAPAYNEQFF
TRBJ2-5 TRBV6-5 - large TGTGCCAGCAGTTACTCGGACGATTTGTACCAAGAGACCCAGTACTTC CASSYSDDLYQETQYF
TRBJ1-2 TRBV20-1 - few TGCAGCGATGGGACCTATGGCTACACCTTC CSDGTYGYTF
TRBJ1-6 TRBV10-3 - - TGTGCCATCAGTGAGGCTGATGTTAATTCACCCCTCCACTTT CAISEADVNSPLHF
TRBJ1-5 TRBV12-3/TRBV12-4 - medium-sized TGTGCCAGCAGTCGTTTTGGTCAGCCCCAGCATTTT CASSRFGQPQHF
TRBJ2-1 TRBV7-2 TRBD2 - TGTGCCAGCAGCTCCCGCCTTAGCGGGAGGATTAGCTCCTACAATGAGCAGTTCTTC CASSSRLSGRISSYNEQFF
TRBJ2-3 TRBV7-9 - - TGTGCCAGCAGCTACCCTGGACGGTACACCACAGATACGCAGTATTTT CASSYPGRYTTDTQYF
TRBJ2-7 TRBV10-3 - medium-sized TGTGCCATCAGTCGATCCTACGAGCAGTACTTC CAISRSYEQYF
TRBJ2-2 TRBV19 TRBD1 medium-sized TGTGCCAGTAGTTCAACAGGGGGCGGGGAGCTGTTTTTT CASSSTGGGELFF
TRBJ1-5 TRBV10-3 - - TGTGCCACAACAGGGACTAATAGCAATCAGCCCCAGCATTTT CATTGTNSNQPQHF
TRBJ2-4 TRBV5-4 - - TGTGCCAGCAGCTCGTTAGCCAAAAACATTCAGTACTTC CASSSLAKNIQYF
TRBJ2-1 TRBV12-5 - - TGTGCTAGTGGACACGGGGTTACGACTGAGCAGTTCTTC CASGHGVTTEQFF